The 23 T cell receptor beta chains below were found in one sample sequenced in a study of beta chain features in type 1 diabetes (dated by TCRdb to the late 2010s). The library was made by the immunoSEQ multiplex PCR assay. All of the isolated RNA was reverse transcribed with the High Capacity cDNA Reverse Transcription Kit, so expressed TCRB transcripts were sequenced. Entries here come from immuneACCESS through TCRdb and include only in-frame sequences with V and J called. Some clones fail to appear in such tables; in the studies checked, an unresolved V gene covers under half of the shortfall, and the cause of the remainder is unknown. The sample contains some 150,000 clones, 8.5% to 12% of them found a single time. The ten largest account for 1.3% of the sample. The sample comprised naive CD4+ T cells from blood. Interpreted using the paper, the cell subset or site label stands for: true naive CD4+ T cells. Source of these receptors: a man younger than 30 in good health.

This clone was counted only a few times. This sequence joins TRBV28 and TRBJ2-7, with 8 bases that match TRBD1. The ends lost 8 bases at V and 7 bases at J; junction bases unmatched: 4. The V gene's germline CDR1 is MDHEN and CDR2 SYDVKM. CDR3 length equals 11 residues. CDR3 residues: CASGRGREQYF. The CDR3 nucleotides read TGTGCCAGCGGCAGGGGGCGGGAGCAGTACTTC. Using reference TRBV28 and TRBJ2-7 for the parts outside the CDR3, the full variable domain is DVKVTQSSRYLVKRTGEKVFLECVQDMDHENMFWYRQDPGLGLRLIYFSYDVKMKEKGDIPEGYSVSREKKERFSLILESASTNQTSMYLCASGRGREQYFGPGTRLTVT.

There are a few counts of this clone. The chain combines TRBV18 with TRBJ2-7; 8 bases are shared with TRBD2. J gave up 3 bases and V 3 bases, and 4 bases lay outside the gene matches. There are 14 residues in the CDR3. Germline V gives CDR1 KGHSH, CDR2 LQKENI. In DNA form, the CDR3 reads TGTGCCAGCTCACCTGTAAGCGGGGGCTACGAGCAGTACTTC. As protein: CASSPVSGGYEQYF.

The sample holds a few counts of this clone. The V gene is TRBV25-1, the J gene TRBJ2-7; possibly TRBD1 for D (6 bases). Trimming removed 5 bases from V and 3 bases from J, with 8 bases in between. Germline V gives CDR1 MGHDK, CDR2 SYGVNS. The CDR3 has 12 amino acids. The CDR3 here is CASSLGGYEQYF. In nucleotides, the CDR3 is TGTGCCAGCAGTCTAGGGGGCTACGAGCAGTACTTC.

This clone was counted between two and nine times. The chain has TRBV6-4 and TRBJ2-3; 7 bases are shared with TRBD2. Germline V gene data show CDR1 as MRHNA and CDR2 as SNTAGT. The CDR3 consists of 15 residues. The junction had 11 bases not matched to a gene; V was cut back by 7 bases and J by 4 bases. Here the CDR3 reads CASKRLASDPDTQYF. CDR3 DNA: TGTGCCAGCAAGAGACTAGCTTCCGATCCAGATACGCAGTATTTT.

The V call is TRBV11-1, the J call TRBJ2-2, with D tentatively TRBD2 (5 bases). CDR1 and CDR2 from the germline V gene are SGHAT and FQDESV (reference sequence). Trimming pared 3 bases from V and 4 bases from J, leaving 12 bases between. This CDR3 is 15 amino acids long. The CDR3 DNA reads TGTGCCAGCAGCTTTCGGGGTCGCGGCACCGGGGAGCTGTTTTTT. This encodes CASSFRGRGTGELFF.

In this sample, this clone turned up a few times. The chain recombines TRBV12-5 with TRBJ2-5; D is possibly TRBD1 (5 bases). The germline gives CDR1 LGHNT, CDR2 FRNRAP. This CDR3 is 13 amino acids long. V lost 2 bases to trimming and J lost 5 bases, with 9 bases between them. CDR3 sequence: CASGLSGPETQYF. The DNA for the CDR3 is TGTGCTAGTGGTTTGTCAGGGCCCGAGACCCAGTACTTC.

This clone occurred a few times. J is TRBJ2-2 and V is TRBV2, with D possibly matching TRBD2 (5 bases). The germline V gene has CDR1 SNHLY and CDR2 FYNNEI. Trimming stripped 4 bases from V and 4 bases from J, with 7 bases between. The length of the CDR3 is 13 residues. CDR3 nucleotides: TGTGCCAGCAGTGTTGAGGGCACCGGGGAGCTGTTTTTT. This encodes CASSVEGTGELFF.

This clone was detected a few times. The V and J genes are TRBV7-2 and TRBJ2-5; 12 nucleotides agree with TRBD2. The CDR3 sequence is 16 residues long. V shed 3 bases, J shed 7 bases, and the junction held 9 bases outside the gene matches. Germline assignment: CDR1 SGHTA and CDR2 FQGNSA. This CDR3 is CASSFRLAGGSVTQYF. CDR3 nucleotides: TGTGCCAGCAGCTTCCGCCTAGCGGGGGGGTCTGTGACCCAGTACTTC.

This clone was detected only a few times. The chain uses TRBV7-3 and TRBJ2-2, with TRBD1 matching 7 bases. The CDR3 is 14 residues long. The germline V gene encodes CDR1 SGHTA and CDR2 FQGTGA. V lost 6 bases to trimming and J lost 2 bases; unmatched junction nucleotides: 3. The CDR3 nucleotides read TGTGCCAGCAGGGGACAGCGTAACACCGGGGAGCTGTTTTTT. Protein sequence: CASRGQRNTGELFF.

V and J are TRBV27 and TRBJ1-6, with 8 nucleotides matching TRBD1. Germline trimming cut 7 bases from V and 0 bases from J; bases unmatched to any gene: 20. The germline V gene has CDR1 MNHEY and CDR2 SMNVEV (reference sequence). CDR3 length equals 21 residues. The CDR3 here is CASMKRQDRAPFSSYNSPLHF. The CDR3 nucleotides are TGTGCCAGCATGAAGCGTCAGGACAGGGCACCTTTCAGCTCCTATAATTCACCCCTCCACTTT.

This clone was seen only a few times. V gene TRBV5-6 combines with J gene TRBJ1-5; TRBD1 is a possible D gene (5 bases). The CDR3 spans 14 residues. Germline V gene lookup returns CDR1 SGHDT and CDR2 YYEEEE. The V end lost 1 base, the J end lost 6 bases, and 11 bases lay between the germline ends. The CDR3 is CASSLKGQGQPQHF. DNA of the CDR3: TGTGCCAGCAGCTTGAAGGGGCAGGGTCAGCCCCAGCATTTT. Full variable domain (outside the CDR3, taken from reference TRBV5-6 and TRBJ1-5): DAGVTQSPTHLIKTRGQQVTLRCSPKSGHDTVSWYQQALGQGPQFIFQYYEEEERQRGNFPDRFSGHQFPNYSSELNVNALLLGDSALYLCASSLKGQGQPQHFGDGTRLSIL.

Only a few counts were recorded for this clone. The chain links TRBV2 to TRBJ2-7; D may be TRBD1 (6 bases). Germline V gives CDR1 SNHLY, CDR2 FYNNEI. Trimming pared 6 bases from V and 2 bases from J, leaving 14 bases between. This CDR3 contains 14 residues. The CDR3 DNA reads TGTGCCAGCAGGAGCACAGGGTCCCCCTACGAGCAGTACTTC. Translating gives CASRSTGSPYEQYF. The full variable domain, with the rest looked up from reference TRBV2 and TRBJ2-7, is EPEVTQTPSHQVTQMGQEVILRCVPISNHLYFYWYRQILGQKVEFLVSFYNNEISEKSEIFDDQFSVERPDGSNFTLKIRSTKLEDSAMYFCASRSTGSPYEQYFGPGTRLTVT.

V and J are TRBV5-4 and TRBJ2-5, with 11 bases fitting TRBD2. V trimming: 6 bases; J trimming: 2 bases; junction bases outside the gene matches: 12. Germline-derived CDR1 and CDR2 are SGHNT and YYREEE (reference sequence). CDR3 length equals 17 residues. The DNA of the CDR3 is TGTGCCAGCACCAAAGGACTAGCGGGTGATCTTCAAGAGACCCAGTACTTC. Encoded protein: CASTKGLAGDLQETQYF.

The chain uses TRBV29-1 and TRBJ1-4; 10 nucleotides agree with TRBD1. CDR1 and CDR2 from the germline V gene are SQVTM and ANQGSEA. CDR3 length: 13 amino acids. V was pared by 7 bases and J by 8 bases, with 7 bases of the junction left unmatched. The CDR3, as DNA: TGCAGCGCTGGGGACAGGGGTGGGGAAAAACTGTTTTTT. Translating it yields CSAGDRGGEKLFF. The full variable domain, its missing parts supplied by reference TRBV29-1 and TRBJ1-4, is SAVISQKPSRDICQRGTSLTIQCQVDSQVTMMFWYRQQPGQSLTLIATANQGSEATYESGFVIDKFPISRPNLTFSTLTVSNMSPEDSSIYLCSAGDRGGEKLFFGSGTQLSVL.

Many counts were recorded for this clone. V and J are TRBV19 and TRBJ2-1, with 8 bases aligning to TRBD2. Losses at the gene ends were 7 bases for V and 7 bases for J; bases not matched to a gene: 6. The germline V gene has CDR1 LNHDA and CDR2 SQIVND (reference sequence). There are 13 residues in the CDR3. The chain's CDR3 is CASTGLGWNEQFF. In DNA, the CDR3 is TGTGCCAGTACGGGACTAGGGTGGAATGAGCAGTTCTTC.

The chain employs TRBV6-5 and TRBJ1-1; 7 bases line up with TRBD1. The CDR3 covers 13 residues. From germline, CDR1 is MNHEY and CDR2 SVGAGI. The V segment lost 5 bases and the J segment 0 bases; nucleotides outside the gene matches: 0. Here the CDR3 reads CASSDRVNTEAFF. As DNA, the CDR3 is TGTGCCAGCAGTGACAGGGTGAACACTGAAGCTTTCTTT.

This clone was counted many times. This chain uses TRBV29-1 with TRBJ2-1; no reliable D call. V was pared by 4 bases and J by 9 bases, with 16 bases between. Germline CDR1 is SQVTM and CDR2 is ANQGSEA. The CDR3 length is 13 residues. The CDR3 is CSVGQRLATEQFF. As DNA, the CDR3 is TGCAGCGTTGGACAACGCCTGGCTACTGAGCAGTTCTTC.

The chain is built from TRBV6-5 and TRBJ2-1; a weak D match, TRBD1 (6 bases). Germline V gives CDR1 MNHEY, CDR2 SVGAGI. Trimming cost V 0 bases and J 2 bases, with 11 bases left between them. The CDR3 loop spans 16 amino acids. CDR3 nucleotide sequence: TGTGCCAGCAGTTACTCGATGGGACAAACCTACAATGAGCAGTTCTTC. As protein: CASSYSMGQTYNEQFF.

Notes on this clone: Germline is not matched at one junction end, which may reflect a read error. J is TRBJ2-1 and V is TRBV5-4; 7 bases are a match to TRBD1. Germline values: CDR1 SGHNT, CDR2 YYREEE (reference sequence). The CDR3 consists of 14 residues. Written as DNA, the CDR3 is TGCGCCAGCAGCACCCGACAGGGTTTAAATGAGCAGTTCTTC. Encoded protein: CASSTRQGLNEQFF. The whole variable domain, filled in from reference TRBV5-4 and TRBJ2-1, reads ETGVTQSPTHLIKTRGQQVTLRCSSQSGHNTVSWYQQALGQGPQFIFQYYREEENGRGNFPPRFSGLQFPNYSSELNVNALELDDSALYLCASSTRQGLNEQFFGPGTRLTVL.

In its sample, this clone was seen a few times. The V gene is TRBV7-9, the J gene TRBJ2-7, with D tentatively TRBD2 (5 bases). CDR3 size: 14 residues. Trimming pared 4 bases from V and 4 bases from J, leaving 14 bases between. Germline values: CDR1 SEHNR, CDR2 FQNEAQ (reference sequence). The CDR3 DNA reads TGTGCCAGCAGCTCCTACCTCCGGGGTTACGAGCAGTACTTC. Protein sequence: CASSSYLRGYEQYF.

This clone was detected a few times. The gene calls are TRBV7-9 and TRBJ1-2; D might be TRBD1 (6 bases). This CDR3 comprises 11 residues. CDR1 is SEHNR, CDR2 FQNEAQ, per germline (reference sequence). Trimming shortened V by 9 bases and J by 5 bases, and 10 bases separated the two germline ends. For the CDR3, the DNA is TGTGCCAGTTCGACAGGATATGGCTACACCTTC. Residues: CASSTGYGYTF.

This clone was detected a few times. V is TRBV7-2 and J is TRBJ2-1; 7 bases are a match to TRBD1. Unmatched junction bases numbered 7, after V lost 1 base and J lost 7 bases. The CDR3 spans 15 residues. The germline gives CDR1 SGHTA, CDR2 FQGNSA. The CDR3 reads CASSLVGQVLNEQFF. In nucleotides, the CDR3 is TGTGCCAGCAGCTTAGTTGGACAGGTCTTAAATGAGCAGTTCTTC. Drawing the rest from reference TRBV7-2 and TRBJ2-1, the complete variable domain is GAGVSQSPSNKVTEKGKDVELRCDPISGHTALYWYRQSLGQGLEFLIYFQGNSAPDKSGLPSDRFSAERTGGSVSTLTIQRTQQEDSAVYLCASSLVGQVLNEQFFGPGTRLTVL.

The chain recombines TRBV5-1 with TRBJ2-5; 11 bases line up with TRBD2. Germline lookup yields CDR1 SGHRS and CDR2 YFSETQ. V shed 2 bases and J 5 bases; nucleotides not matched to a gene: 5. This CDR3 is built from 15 residues. For the CDR3, the DNA is TGCGCCAGCAGCTTCGGGGCTAGCGGGGGGGAGACCCAGTACTTC. Its protein is CASSFGASGGETQYF.